The source of this TCR beta chain is a study of T-cell reconstitution after alpha-beta-depleted transplantation in children. Points from the study as a whole: Several hundred graft clones that had expanded were reportedly the source of alpha-beta T cells about two months after transplant. At the one-year point after transplant, T-cell counts and TCRbeta diversity were found to come mostly from T cells that had been newly produced. Several patients had high TCRbeta diversity at day 60; it came from surviving recipient T cells and thymic progenitors.

Unique molecular identifiers were built into the TCRbeta library. TCRdb passed the PCR reads through MiXCR, listing each CDR3 protein once. The sample yields 490,000 or so distinct CDR3 sequences, roughly a tenth seen once. Regarding this clonotype: Its target is not known.

The clonotype was recovered from a child aged 2-9 years with inherited bone marrow failure, due to receive a stem cell transplant. Sequenced here: PBMCs, sampled before TCRalphabeta/CD19-depleted stem cell transplant.

The CDR3 bases are TGTGCCAGCAGTCATGAAGGCGGATGGGGCTCCTACGAGCAGTACTTC. Amino acids: CASSHEGGWGSYEQYF. The chain couples TRBV6-1 to TRBJ2-7; no reliable D call. The V gene lost 5 bases and the J gene lost 0 bases, with 17 bases spanning the gap. Germline V CDR1 and CDR2: MNHNS, SASEGT. The CDR3 consists of 16 residues.